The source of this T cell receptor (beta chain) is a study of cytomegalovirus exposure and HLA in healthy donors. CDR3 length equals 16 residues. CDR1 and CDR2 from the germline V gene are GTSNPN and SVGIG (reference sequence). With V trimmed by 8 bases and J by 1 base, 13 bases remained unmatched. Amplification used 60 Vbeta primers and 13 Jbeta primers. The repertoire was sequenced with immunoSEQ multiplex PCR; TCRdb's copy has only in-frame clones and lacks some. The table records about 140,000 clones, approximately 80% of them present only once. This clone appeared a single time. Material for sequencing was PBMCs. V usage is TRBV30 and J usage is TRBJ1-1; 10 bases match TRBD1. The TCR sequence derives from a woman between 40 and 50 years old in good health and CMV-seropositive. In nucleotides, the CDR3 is TGTGCCGGGGAACCCCGGACAGGGGGGAGGAACACTGAAGCTTTCTTT. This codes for CAGEPRTGGRNTEAFF. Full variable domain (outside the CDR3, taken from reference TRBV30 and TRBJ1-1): SQTIHQWPATLVQPVGSPLSLECTVEGTSNPNLYWYRQAAGRGLQLLFYSVGIGQISSEVPQNLSASRPQDRQFILSSKKLLLSDSGFYLCAGEPRTGGRNTEAFFGQGTRLTVV.